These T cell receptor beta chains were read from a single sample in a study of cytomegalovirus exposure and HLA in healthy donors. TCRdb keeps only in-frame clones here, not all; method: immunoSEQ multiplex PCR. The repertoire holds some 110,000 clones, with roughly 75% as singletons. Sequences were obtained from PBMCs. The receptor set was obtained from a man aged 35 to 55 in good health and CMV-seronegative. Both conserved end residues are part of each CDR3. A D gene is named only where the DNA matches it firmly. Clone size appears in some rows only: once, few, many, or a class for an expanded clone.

CDR3 DNA: TGTGCCAGCAGCTTAGATACAGGGTTAAGGGGAGGCTACACCTTC
CDR3 protein: CASSLDTGLRGGYTF
clone size: few
J gene: TRBJ1-2
V gene: TRBV11-2
D gene: .

CDR3 DNA: TGTGCCAGCTCACCAACATCTTCAGGGGCCACTGAAGCTTTCTTT
CDR3 protein: CASSPTSSGATEAFF
clone size: .
J gene: TRBJ1-1
V gene: TRBV18
D gene: .

CDR3 DNA: TGTGCCAGTAACCAGGGGTTCCCCAAAAACATTCAGTACTTC
CDR3 protein: CASNQGFPKNIQYF
clone size: .
J gene: TRBJ2-4
V gene: TRBV19
D gene: .

CDR3 DNA: TGTGCTACTGTCGGGATCGGCAATCAGCCCCAGCATTTT
CDR3 protein: CATVGIGNQPQHF
clone size: .
J gene: TRBJ1-5
V gene: TRBV12-5
D gene: .

CDR3 DNA: TGTGCCAGCAGTTACTCGGAGGGGGCGAGGAAAAATACGCAGTATTTT
CDR3 protein: CASSYSEGARKNTQYF
clone size: few
J gene: TRBJ2-3
V gene: TRBV6-5
D gene: .

CDR3 DNA: TGTGCCAGCAGCTCAAGGACAGCCTCTGGAAACACCATATATTTT
CDR3 protein: CASSSRTASGNTIYF
clone size: .
J gene: TRBJ1-3
V gene: TRBV5-8
D gene: .

CDR3 DNA: TGTGCCAGCAGTAACTCGCCGAATTATGGCTACACCTTC
CDR3 protein: CASSNSPNYGYTF
clone size: .
J gene: TRBJ1-2
V gene: TRBV2
D gene: .

CDR3 DNA: TGCGCCAGCAGGAAATCGGGACAGGGCTGTTACGAGCAGTACTTC
CDR3 protein: CASRKSGQGCYEQYF
clone size: .
J gene: TRBJ2-7
V gene: TRBV10-1
D gene: TRBD1

CDR3 DNA: TGTGCCAGCTGGATGGACAGGGGCGGCGAGCAGTACTTC
CDR3 protein: CASWMDRGGEQYF
clone size: .
J gene: TRBJ2-7
V gene: TRBV6-4
D gene: TRBD1

CDR3 DNA: TGCGCCGGCAGCACGTCCGGGACAAACTATGGCTACACCTTC
CDR3 protein: CAGSTSGTNYGYTF
clone size: once
J gene: TRBJ1-2
V gene: TRBV5-1
D gene: .

CDR3 DNA: TGTGCCAGCTCACCAGAAATTAACAGGGTCAGCGCCACTGAAGCTTTCTTT
CDR3 protein: CASSPEINRVSATEAFF
clone size: .
J gene: TRBJ1-1
V gene: TRBV18
D gene: .

CDR3 DNA: TGTGCCAGCAGCTTAGGACAGGGTTTGAGGGAGCAGTACTTC
CDR3 protein: CASSLGQGLREQYF
clone size: .
J gene: TRBJ2-7
V gene: TRBV7-9
D gene: TRBD1

CDR3 DNA: TGCAGCGTTGAGGAAGGGGGACGCGAGCAGTACTTC
CDR3 protein: CSVEEGGREQYF
clone size: .
J gene: TRBJ2-7
V gene: TRBV29-1
D gene: .

CDR3 DNA: TGCGCCAGCAGCCAGAAAGACAGGGGACACGATGAGCAGTTCTTC
CDR3 protein: CASSQKDRGHDEQFF
clone size: few
J gene: TRBJ2-1
V gene: TRBV4-1
D gene: TRBD1

CDR3 DNA: TGTGCCAGCAGGTCTGCTATAACCTACGAGCAGTACTTC
CDR3 protein: CASRSAITYEQYF
clone size: .
J gene: TRBJ2-7
V gene: TRBV28
D gene: .

CDR3 DNA: TGTGCCAGCAGTCGTACGGGTAATAGCAATCAGCCCCAGCATTTT
CDR3 protein: CASSRTGNSNQPQHF
clone size: .
J gene: TRBJ1-5
V gene: TRBV27
D gene: .

CDR3 DNA: TGTGCCAGCAGTGAACGGCTAGCGGGGAGGAACGAGCAGTACTTC
CDR3 protein: CASSERLAGRNEQYF
clone size: .
J gene: TRBJ2-7
V gene: TRBV2
D gene: TRBD2

CDR3 DNA: TGTGCCAGCAGCCCCGGGACAGGGGGCGAGTACGATCAGCCCCAGCATTTT
CDR3 protein: CASSPGTGGEYDQPQHF
clone size: .
J gene: TRBJ1-5
V gene: TRBV2
D gene: TRBD1

CDR3 DNA: TGTGCCAGCTCACCACCGATTGGCGGGGGCTACAATGAGCAGTTCTTC
CDR3 protein: CASSPPIGGGYNEQFF
clone size: .
J gene: TRBJ2-1
V gene: TRBV18
D gene: TRBD2

CDR3 DNA: TGTGCCAGCCATTCGTGGGGGGGGCAAGAGACCCAGTACTTC
CDR3 protein: CASHSWGGQETQYF
clone size: .
J gene: TRBJ2-5
V gene: TRBV6-1
D gene: TRBD2

CDR3 DNA: TGTGCCAGCAGCCCTATAAGTCGGACTACGGGCGGGTATACGCAGTATTTT
CDR3 protein: CASSPISRTTGGYTQYF
clone size: .
J gene: TRBJ2-3
V gene: TRBV7-2
D gene: .

CDR3 DNA: TGTGCCAGCAGTGTTGACGGACTAGGCAATCAGCCCCAGCATTTT
CDR3 protein: CASSVDGLGNQPQHF
clone size: .
J gene: TRBJ1-5
V gene: TRBV6-4
D gene: .

CDR3 DNA: TGCGCCAGCAGCCCAAGCGGGGTGGACACAGATACGCAGTATTTT
CDR3 protein: CASSPSGVDTDTQYF
clone size: .
J gene: TRBJ2-3
V gene: TRBV5-1
D gene: TRBD2

CDR3 DNA: TGTGCCAGCTCACCGACGGGACTGAACTATGGCTACACCTTC
CDR3 protein: CASSPTGLNYGYTF
clone size: .
J gene: TRBJ1-2
V gene: TRBV18
D gene: .

CDR3 DNA: TGTGCCAGCACTAGAAATCCCGGGACAGTGAGCTCTGGGGCCAACGTCCTGACTTTC
CDR3 protein: CASTRNPGTVSSGANVLTF
clone size: .
J gene: TRBJ2-6
V gene: TRBV27
D gene: TRBD1

CDR3 DNA: TGTGCCAGCAGCTCTGAAAGTTCAGGGTACTATGGCTACACCTTC
CDR3 protein: CASSSESSGYYGYTF
clone size: once
J gene: TRBJ1-2
V gene: TRBV5-4
D gene: .

CDR3 DNA: TGTGCCAGCAGGGACACAGGAGCAACTAATGAAAAACTGTTTTTT
CDR3 protein: CASRDTGATNEKLFF
clone size: .
J gene: TRBJ1-4
V gene: TRBV6-4
D gene: .

CDR3 DNA: TGTGCCAGCAGCGTAGGGCTAGCGGGGCCGGAGTCCGAGCAGTACTTC
CDR3 protein: CASSVGLAGPESEQYF
clone size: .
J gene: TRBJ2-7
V gene: TRBV9
D gene: TRBD2

CDR3 DNA: TGTGCCAGCACCCTAAGGGGGACGCAGTATTTT
CDR3 protein: CASTLRGTQYF
clone size: .
J gene: TRBJ2-3
V gene: TRBV27
D gene: .

CDR3 DNA: TGTGCCAGCAGTATTCGGGACAGGGGAAGTCAGCCCCAGCATTTT
CDR3 protein: CASSIRDRGSQPQHF
clone size: .
J gene: TRBJ1-5
V gene: TRBV6-1
D gene: TRBD1

CDR3 DNA: TGTGCCAGCGGGTCGGGGATTCCCACCCACGAGCAGTACTTC
CDR3 protein: CASGSGIPTHEQYF
clone size: .
J gene: TRBJ2-7
V gene: TRBV9
D gene: .

CDR3 DNA: TGTGCCAGCAGCGGAGAGAGGGGGCGAAGTGAAAAACTGTTTTTT
CDR3 protein: CASSGERGRSEKLFF
clone size: .
J gene: TRBJ1-4
V gene: TRBV7-8
D gene: TRBD1

CDR3 DNA: TGTGCCAGCAAGCTAGACAGAGCTAACTATGGCTACACCTTC
CDR3 protein: CASKLDRANYGYTF
clone size: .
J gene: TRBJ1-2
V gene: TRBV27
D gene: .

CDR3 DNA: TGCGCCAGCAACCGAGTAGGACAGACTATATCCACAGATACGCAGTATTTT
CDR3 protein: CASNRVGQTISTDTQYF
clone size: .
J gene: TRBJ2-3
V gene: TRBV5-1
D gene: .

CDR3 DNA: TGCGCCAGCAGCCCTAGTGCGGGGACCACCGGGGAGCTGTTTTTT
CDR3 protein: CASSPSAGTTGELFF
clone size: .
J gene: TRBJ2-2
V gene: TRBV5-1
D gene: .

CDR3 DNA: TGTGCCAGTAGTATGTTAGGGGAGGGGCAGCCCCAGCATTTT
CDR3 protein: CASSMLGEGQPQHF
clone size: .
J gene: TRBJ1-5
V gene: TRBV19
D gene: .

CDR3 DNA: TGTGCCAGCAGTTTCACCGGGGGGGCTAATCAGCCCCAGCATTTT
CDR3 protein: CASSFTGGANQPQHF
clone size: .
J gene: TRBJ1-5
V gene: TRBV27
D gene: .

CDR3 DNA: TGTGCCAGCAGCTTAGGGGGACAGGGGCTCACAGATACGCAGTATTTT
CDR3 protein: CASSLGGQGLTDTQYF
clone size: .
J gene: TRBJ2-3
V gene: TRBV7-2
D gene: TRBD1

CDR3 DNA: TGTGCCAGCAGCTTAAGGGGGTCCTACGAGCAGTACTTC
CDR3 protein: CASSLRGSYEQYF
clone size: .
J gene: TRBJ2-7
V gene: TRBV7-2
D gene: .

CDR3 DNA: TGTGCCAGCAGCCCGAGACCAGGGAACTATGGCTACACCTTC
CDR3 protein: CASSPRPGNYGYTF
clone size: .
J gene: TRBJ1-2
V gene: TRBV13
D gene: .

CDR3 DNA: TGTGCCAGCAGCTTACTCGGGACAGTAGAGACCCAGTACTTC
CDR3 protein: CASSLLGTVETQYF
clone size: .
J gene: TRBJ2-5
V gene: TRBV7-6
D gene: TRBD1

CDR3 DNA: TGTGCCAGCTCACCCGACAGGGCCCCATGGCCCCAGCATTTT
CDR3 protein: CASSPDRAPWPQHF
clone size: .
J gene: TRBJ1-5
V gene: TRBV18
D gene: TRBD1

CDR3 DNA: TGTGCCAGTAGTGGGGGGTTAGCGGGGAGCTCCTACAATGAGCAGTTCTTC
CDR3 protein: CASSGGLAGSSYNEQFF
clone size: .
J gene: TRBJ2-1
V gene: TRBV19
D gene: TRBD2

CDR3 DNA: TGCGCCAGCAGCGGGTCCCTAGCGGGGGAAACGGGGGAGACCCAGTACTTC
CDR3 protein: CASSGSLAGETGETQYF
clone size: .
J gene: TRBJ2-5
V gene: TRBV5-1
D gene: TRBD2

CDR3 DNA: TGTGCCAGCAGTGAAGCCCTAGCGGGGGGCTACGAGCAGTACTTC
CDR3 protein: CASSEALAGGYEQYF
clone size: .
J gene: TRBJ2-7
V gene: TRBV6-1
D gene: TRBD2

CDR3 DNA: TGTGCCAGCAGCCTCAGGGGATCTCGCTTTGAAGCTTTCTTT
CDR3 protein: CASSLRGSRFEAFF
clone size: .
J gene: TRBJ1-1
V gene: TRBV2
D gene: .

CDR3 DNA: TGTGCCACCAGCAGAGATCGAACGACAGGGTTATACGAGCAGTACTTC
CDR3 protein: CATSRDRTTGLYEQYF
clone size: .
J gene: TRBJ2-7
V gene: TRBV15
D gene: TRBD1

CDR3 DNA: TGCGCCAGCAGCTTGGCAGGGGGCCAAGAGACCCAGTACTTC
CDR3 protein: CASSLAGGQETQYF
clone size: .
J gene: TRBJ2-5
V gene: TRBV5-1
D gene: TRBD1

CDR3 DNA: TGTGCCAGCTCACAACCACAGGGGGGGGCCTATGGCTACACCTTC
CDR3 protein: CASSQPQGGAYGYTF
clone size: .
J gene: TRBJ1-2
V gene: TRBV18
D gene: TRBD1

CDR3 DNA: TGCGCCAGCAGCTCCCTAGCGGGGGACACAGATACGCAGTATTTT
CDR3 protein: CASSSLAGDTDTQYF
clone size: .
J gene: TRBJ2-3
V gene: TRBV5-1
D gene: TRBD2

CDR3 DNA: TGTGCCAGCAGCTTAGTATCTAGCGGGGGGGCTGTGGAGACCCAGTACTTC
CDR3 protein: CASSLVSSGGAVETQYF
clone size: .
J gene: TRBJ2-5
V gene: TRBV7-9
D gene: TRBD2

CDR3 DNA: TGCAGCGTCGAAACAGGGGGAACTGAAGCTTTCTTT
CDR3 protein: CSVETGGTEAFF
clone size: few
J gene: TRBJ1-1
V gene: TRBV29-1
D gene: TRBD1

CDR3 DNA: TGCGCCAGCAGCATACAGCCACAGGGAGAGAACAATCAGCCCCAGCATTTT
CDR3 protein: CASSIQPQGENNQPQHF
clone size: few
J gene: TRBJ1-5
V gene: TRBV5-1
D gene: .

CDR3 DNA: TGTGCCAGCAGCTTAGTCGGAGATACGCAGTATTTT
CDR3 protein: CASSLVGDTQYF
clone size: .
J gene: TRBJ2-3
V gene: TRBV11-3
D gene: .

CDR3 DNA: TGTGCCAGCTCACGACGGTTCGGGGAGAGAGAGACTGAAGCTTTCTTT
CDR3 protein: CASSRRFGERETEAFF
clone size: .
J gene: TRBJ1-1
V gene: TRBV18
D gene: .

CDR3 DNA: TGTGCCAGCAGTGCTACGGGGGGGCCTCAGCCCCAGCATTTT
CDR3 protein: CASSATGGPQPQHF
clone size: .
J gene: TRBJ1-5
V gene: TRBV6-1
D gene: .

CDR3 DNA: TGTGCCAGCAGCCAAGAAAGAGGCACTGAAGCTTTCTTT
CDR3 protein: CASSQERGTEAFF
clone size: .
J gene: TRBJ1-1
V gene: TRBV14
D gene: .

CDR3 DNA: TGTGCCAGCGTCGGGAGGGGTAACTATGGCTACACCTTC
CDR3 protein: CASVGRGNYGYTF
clone size: .
J gene: TRBJ1-2
V gene: TRBV6-6
D gene: .

CDR3 DNA: TGTGCCAGCAGCTCGCAGTACTCTGGAAACACCATATATTTT
CDR3 protein: CASSSQYSGNTIYF
clone size: .
J gene: TRBJ1-3
V gene: TRBV11-2
D gene: .

CDR3 DNA: TGTGCCAGCAGTGAAGAGAGGGGGCCCTACAATGAGCAGTTCTTC
CDR3 protein: CASSEERGPYNEQFF
clone size: .
J gene: TRBJ2-1
V gene: TRBV6-1
D gene: TRBD1